These 10 T cell receptor beta chains share one sample of origin, sequenced in a study of T cell changes during pregnancy in multiple sclerosis. Generated by immunoSEQ multiplex PCR, the TCRdb table keeps only in-frame clones and is missing some. This sample has 65,000 to 90,000 clones, with about 90% found just once. The sequenced sample was PBMCs, obtained in the first trimester of pregnancy. These receptors were obtained from a female donor in good health, serving as a control in a pregnancy study. Some clones in this sample may be carry-over from other donors' samples.

This clone occurred once. The chain carries TRBV7-6 and TRBJ1-6, with 7 bases identical to TRBD1. Trimming cost V 1 base and J 6 bases; bases outside gene matches: 6. The V gene's germline CDR1 is SGHVS and CDR2 FNYEAQ. The CDR3 length is 16 residues. The CDR3 loop reads CASSLGGTASNSPLHF. The CDR3 bases are TGTGCCAGCAGCTTAGGGGGGACAGCGAGTAATTCACCCCTCCACTTT.

The V call is TRBV2, the J call TRBJ1-1; 9 bases match TRBD1. Per germline, CDR1 SNHLY and CDR2 FYNNEI. CDR3 length equals 12 residues. With V trimmed by 5 bases and J by 10 bases, 5 bases remained unmatched. The CDR3 protein is CASSYPGQGAFF. For the CDR3, the DNA is TGTGCCAGCAGTTATCCGGGACAGGGAGCTTTCTTT.

The chain is built from TRBV5-8 and TRBJ1-3; D is ambiguous. CDR1 is SGHTS and CDR2 is YDEGEE in the germline V gene. The CDR3 has 14 residues. V was pared by 4 bases and J by 0 bases, with 8 bases between. The CDR3 protein is CASSHTNSGNTIYF. The CDR3 DNA reads TGTGCCAGCAGCCATACAAACTCTGGAAACACCATATATTTT.

J is TRBJ2-1 and V is TRBV7-2, with TRBD1 matching over 7 bases. Trimming at V came to 5 bases and at J to 11 bases, leaving 9 bases not matched to a gene. Germline CDR1 reads SGHTA; CDR2 reads FQGNSA. This CDR3 is 13 amino acids long. CDR3 sequence reads: CASSMYRDSKQFF. The CDR3 DNA is TGTGCCAGCAGCATGTACCGGGACAGCAAGCAGTTCTTC.

The rearrangement joins TRBV30 to TRBJ2-1, with 9 bases that match TRBD2. Germline V gene sequence: CDR1 GTSNPN, CDR2 SVGIG (reference sequence). There are 15 residues in the CDR3. The V gene end was trimmed by 4 bases and the J gene end by 2 bases; junction bases not matched to a gene: 6. The CDR3 DNA reads as TGTGCCTGGACCCCCGCGGGGGGGGCCTACAATGAGCAGTTCTTC. Translating gives CAWTPAGGAYNEQFF.

This rearrangement joins TRBV29-1 to TRBJ1-1; no clear D. Germline V gives CDR1 SQVTM, CDR2 ANQGSEA. The CDR3 covers 11 residues. The V and J ends lost 1 base and 3 bases respectively, with 3 bases between them. The CDR3 reads CSVEVDTEAFF. CDR3 nucleotide sequence: TGCAGCGTTGAAGTCGACACTGAAGCTTTCTTT. Based on the CDR3 plus reference TRBV29-1 and TRBJ1-1, the full variable domain is SAVISQKPSRDICQRGTSLTIQCQVDSQVTMMFWYRQQPGQSLTLIATANQGSEATYESGFVIDKFPISRPNLTFSTLTVSNMSPEDSSIYLCSVEVDTEAFFGQGTRLTVV.

The chain links TRBV2 to TRBJ1-1; TRBD1 matches 9 bases. The CDR3 runs 15 residues. V shed 8 bases, J shed 3 bases, and the junction held 10 bases outside the gene matches. Germline CDR1 SNHLY, CDR2 FYNNEI. This chain's CDR3 is CASRLTGGAYTEAFF. CDR3 coding DNA: TGTGCCAGCCGATTAACAGGGGGCGCGTACACTGAAGCTTTCTTT.

The rearrangement joins TRBV11-3 to TRBJ2-1; tentative D call: TRBD2 (6 bases). V was clipped by 1 base and J by 7 bases, with 8 bases between them. Germline-derived CDR1 and CDR2 are SGHNT and YENEEA. The CDR3 has 13 amino acids. CDR3 DNA sequence: TGTGCCAGCAGCTTAGTTCGGGGGAATGAGCAGTTCTTC. It yields the protein CASSLVRGNEQFF.

The chain employs TRBV5-5 and TRBJ1-5; possible D gene TRBD1, 6 bases. The CDR3 length is 15 residues. CDR1 and CDR2 (germline): SGHKS, YYEKEE (reference sequence). The germline V and J ends were trimmed by 4 bases and 6 bases, with 17 bases remaining between them. In DNA, the CDR3 is TGTGCCAGCAGCCAAGATTTTGGGGGCAGTCAGCCCCAGCATTTT. This sequence encodes CASSQDFGGSQPQHF.

The chain carries TRBV27 and TRBJ2-5; perhaps TRBD2 as D (5 bases). The length of the CDR3 is 15 residues. CDR1 is MNHEY and CDR2 is SMNVEV in the germline V gene (reference sequence). V was clipped by 0 bases and J by 2 bases, with 10 bases between them. CDR3 DNA sequence: TGTGCCAGCAGTTTATCAGAGGGATTTCAAGAGACCCAGTACTTC. Encoded protein: CASSLSEGFQETQYF.